This TCR beta chain was profiled in a study of cytomegalovirus exposure and HLA in healthy donors. Study conclusions and caveats: Roughly uniform depth of sequencing across donors was assumed in presence/absence analyses.

Remarks on this clone: Its antigen is unidentified.

PCR involved 60 Vbeta and 13 Jbeta primers. Libraries were prepared by immunoSEQ multiplex PCR; TCRdb keeps only in-frame clonotypes and omits some of them. The table lists 200,000 to 250,000 clones. With 5 bases clipped from V and 10 bases from J, the junction kept 23 bases outside the gene matches. The germline V gene encodes CDR1 SGHTA and CDR2 FQGNSA. The CDR3 contains 19 residues. The rearrangement joins TRBV7-2 to TRBJ1-4; 9 bases map to TRBD1. The sample taken for sequencing was PBMCs. The clonotype comes from a woman in her 30s in good health and CMV-seropositive. CDR3: CASSPDPRDREIKYRKLFF. In DNA form, the CDR3 reads TGTGCCAGCAGCCCGGACCCCCGGGACAGGGAAATTAAGTATAGAAAACTGTTTTTT.